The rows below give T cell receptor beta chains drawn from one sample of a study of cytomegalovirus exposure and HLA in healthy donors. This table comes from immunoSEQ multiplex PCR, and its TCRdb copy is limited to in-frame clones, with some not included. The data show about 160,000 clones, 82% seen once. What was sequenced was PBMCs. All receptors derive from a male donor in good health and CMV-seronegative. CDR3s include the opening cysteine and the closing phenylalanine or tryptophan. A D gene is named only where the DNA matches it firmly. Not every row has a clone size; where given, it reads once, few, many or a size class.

cdr3_aa: CASSWTQTTEAFF; cdr3_nt: TGTGCCAGCAGTTGGACACAGACCACTGAAGCTTTCTTT; d_call: NA; j_call: TRBJ1-1; clone_size: NA; v_call: TRBV2
cdr3_aa: CASSVSLAGVGQFF; cdr3_nt: TGTGCCAGCAGCGTAAGCCTAGCGGGAGTTGGGCAGTTCTTC; d_call: TRBD2; j_call: TRBJ2-1; clone_size: NA; v_call: TRBV9
cdr3_aa: CASSLIQGVYGYTF; cdr3_nt: TGTGCCAGCAGTCTCATACAGGGGGTGTACGGCTACACCTTC; d_call: TRBD1; j_call: TRBJ1-2; clone_size: NA; v_call: TRBV27
cdr3_aa: CASSPQVLQYGYTF; cdr3_nt: TGTGCCAGCAGCCCCCAGGTGCTACAATACGGCTACACCTTC; d_call: NA; j_call: TRBJ1-2; clone_size: NA; v_call: TRBV7-9
cdr3_aa: CASSSTEGGARSYEQYF; cdr3_nt: TGTGCCAGCAGCTCTACTGAAGGGGGCGCGCGTTCCTACGAGCAGTACTTC; d_call: TRBD1; j_call: TRBJ2-7; clone_size: NA; v_call: TRBV7-9
cdr3_aa: CSSSSRGVAGINEQFF; cdr3_nt: TGTTCCAGCAGCTCCCGTGGGGTAGCGGGAATCAATGAGCAGTTCTTC; d_call: TRBD2; j_call: TRBJ2-1; clone_size: NA; v_call: TRBV7-9
cdr3_aa: CASSTGQGIYGYTF; cdr3_nt: TGCGCCAGCAGTACGGGACAGGGCATCTATGGCTACACCTTC; d_call: TRBD1; j_call: TRBJ1-2; clone_size: NA; v_call: TRBV5-1
cdr3_aa: CASSLAGAPHEQFF; cdr3_nt: TGTGCCAGCAGCTTAGCGGGAGCCCCCCATGAGCAGTTCTTC; d_call: TRBD2; j_call: TRBJ2-1; clone_size: once; v_call: TRBV7-3
cdr3_aa: CASSLTGGAFPGYTF; cdr3_nt: TGTGCCAGCAGTCTGACAGGGGGCGCTTTCCCTGGCTACACCTTC; d_call: TRBD1; j_call: TRBJ1-2; clone_size: once; v_call: TRBV28
cdr3_aa: CASSVGQGEETQYF; cdr3_nt: TGTGCCAGCAGCGTAGGACAGGGGGAAGAGACCCAGTACTTC; d_call: TRBD1; j_call: TRBJ2-5; clone_size: NA; v_call: TRBV9
cdr3_aa: CASSTDSYYGYTF; cdr3_nt: TGTGCCAGCAGTACGGACAGCTACTATGGCTACACCTTC; d_call: NA; j_call: TRBJ1-2; clone_size: NA; v_call: TRBV28
cdr3_aa: CASSLEPSGSLPYNEQFF; cdr3_nt: TGTGCCAGCAGCTTGGAGCCTAGCGGGAGTCTCCCCTACAATGAGCAGTTCTTC; d_call: TRBD2; j_call: TRBJ2-1; clone_size: NA; v_call: TRBV5-4
cdr3_aa: CASSVGGGGAENEQFF; cdr3_nt: TGTGCCAGCAGCGTAGGAGGCGGGGGGGCGGAGAATGAGCAGTTCTTC; d_call: TRBD2; j_call: TRBJ2-1; clone_size: few; v_call: TRBV9
cdr3_aa: CASNRPGTGSYNEQFF; cdr3_nt: TGTGCCAGCAACCGCCCCGGGACAGGGAGCTACAATGAGCAGTTCTTC; d_call: TRBD1; j_call: TRBJ2-1; clone_size: once; v_call: TRBV2
cdr3_aa: CAWSTGISLHF; cdr3_nt: TGTGCCTGGAGTACTGGTATATCCCTCCACTTT; d_call: NA; j_call: TRBJ1-6; clone_size: NA; v_call: TRBV30
cdr3_aa: CASSLVFRALPRAAQHF; cdr3_nt: TGTGCCAGCAGCTTGGTTTTCAGGGCTTTACCTCGTGCAGCCCAGCATTTT; d_call: NA; j_call: TRBJ1-5; clone_size: NA; v_call: TRBV5-7
cdr3_aa: CASSLQFSSDEQFF; cdr3_nt: TGTGCCAGCAGCCTACAATTTAGTAGCGATGAGCAGTTCTTC; d_call: NA; j_call: TRBJ2-1; clone_size: NA; v_call: TRBV7-2
cdr3_aa: CASKTSPNTGELFF; cdr3_nt: TGTGCCAGCAAGACTAGTCCGAACACCGGGGAGCTGTTTTTT; d_call: NA; j_call: TRBJ2-2; clone_size: NA; v_call: TRBV9
cdr3_aa: CASAGKEGQPQHF; cdr3_nt: TGCGCCAGCGCCGGGAAAGAAGGTCAGCCCCAGCATTTT; d_call: NA; j_call: TRBJ1-5; clone_size: NA; v_call: TRBV4-1
cdr3_aa: CASSLDRGLTEAFF; cdr3_nt: TGTGCCAGCTCACTGGACAGGGGGCTGACTGAAGCTTTCTTT; d_call: TRBD1; j_call: TRBJ1-1; clone_size: NA; v_call: TRBV18
cdr3_aa: CASSSYGYGYTF; cdr3_nt: TGTGCCAGCAGTTCCTATGGCTATGGCTACACCTTC; d_call: NA; j_call: TRBJ1-2; clone_size: NA; v_call: TRBV28
cdr3_aa: CASSVGGRAGGELFF; cdr3_nt: TGTGCCAGCAGCGTAGGCGGGAGGGCCGGCGGGGAGCTGTTTTTT; d_call: TRBD2; j_call: TRBJ2-2; clone_size: NA; v_call: TRBV9
cdr3_aa: CASSKDKAEDRELNTEAFF; cdr3_nt: TGTGCCAGCAGCAAAGACAAGGCGGAGGACAGGGAGCTGAACACTGAAGCTTTCTTT; d_call: NA; j_call: TRBJ1-1; clone_size: few; v_call: TRBV21-1
cdr3_aa: CASSTGTANYGYTF; cdr3_nt: TGTGCCAGCAGTACCGGGACAGCGAACTATGGCTACACCTTC; d_call: TRBD1; j_call: TRBJ1-2; clone_size: NA; v_call: TRBV6-5
cdr3_aa: CASSPGTGGRETQYF; cdr3_nt: TGTGCCAGCAGCCCCGGGACAGGGGGCAGAGAGACCCAGTACTTC; d_call: TRBD1; j_call: TRBJ2-5; clone_size: NA; v_call: TRBV6-6
cdr3_aa: CASSVRGETQYF; cdr3_nt: TGTGCCAGCAGCGTACGGGGAGAGACCCAGTACTTC; d_call: NA; j_call: TRBJ2-5; clone_size: NA; v_call: TRBV9
cdr3_aa: CASSLEVVGTNEKLFF; cdr3_nt: TGTGCCAGCAGCTTAGAGGTGGTCGGAACTAATGAAAAACTGTTTTTT; d_call: NA; j_call: TRBJ1-4; clone_size: NA; v_call: TRBV11-2
cdr3_aa: CASSNKTNYGYTF; cdr3_nt: TGTGCCAGTAGTAACAAGACTAACTATGGCTACACCTTC; d_call: NA; j_call: TRBJ1-2; clone_size: NA; v_call: TRBV19
cdr3_aa: CTSSLGPSGRGFSEQYF; cdr3_nt: TGTACCAGCAGCTTAGGGCCTAGCGGGAGAGGGTTTTCCGAGCAGTACTTC; d_call: TRBD2; j_call: TRBJ2-7; clone_size: NA; v_call: TRBV7-2
cdr3_aa: CASSNPRGFTDTQYF; cdr3_nt: TGTGCCAGCAGCAACCCGCGGGGGTTCACAGATACGCAGTATTTT; d_call: TRBD2; j_call: TRBJ2-3; clone_size: NA; v_call: TRBV7-2
cdr3_aa: CASRRTDFTEAFF; cdr3_nt: TGTGCCAGCAGAAGGACAGATTTCACTGAAGCTTTCTTT; d_call: NA; j_call: TRBJ1-1; clone_size: NA; v_call: TRBV6-5